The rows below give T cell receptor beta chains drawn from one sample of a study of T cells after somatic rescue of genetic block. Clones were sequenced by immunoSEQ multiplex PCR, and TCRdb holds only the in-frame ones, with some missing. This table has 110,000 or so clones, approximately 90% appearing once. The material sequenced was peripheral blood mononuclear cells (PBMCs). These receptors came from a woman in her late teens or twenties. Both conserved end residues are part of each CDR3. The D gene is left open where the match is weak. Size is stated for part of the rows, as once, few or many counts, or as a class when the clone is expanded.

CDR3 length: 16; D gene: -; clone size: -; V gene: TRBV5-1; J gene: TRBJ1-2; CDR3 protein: CASSPAPRQGGYGYTF; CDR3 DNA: TGCGCCAGCAGCCCCGCCCCCCGGCAGGGAGGCTATGGCTACACCTTC
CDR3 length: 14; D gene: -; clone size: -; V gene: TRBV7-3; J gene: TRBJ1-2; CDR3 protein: CASTLGGRDYGYTF; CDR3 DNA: TGTGCCAGCACCCTCGGGGGCAGGGACTATGGCTACACCTTC
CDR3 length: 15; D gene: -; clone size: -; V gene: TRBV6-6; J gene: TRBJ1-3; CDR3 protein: CASSWTLSSGNTIYF; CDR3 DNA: TGTGCCAGCAGCTGGACACTTAGCTCTGGAAACACCATATATTTT
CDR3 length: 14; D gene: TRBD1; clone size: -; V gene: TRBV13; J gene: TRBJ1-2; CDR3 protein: CASSLGDRDHGYTF; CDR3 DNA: TGTGCCAGCAGCCTTGGGGACAGGGACCATGGCTACACCTTC
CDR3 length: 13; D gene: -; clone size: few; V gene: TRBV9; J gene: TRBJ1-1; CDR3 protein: CASSVAGGFEAFF; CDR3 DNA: TGTGCCAGCAGCGTAGCGGGCGGTTTTGAAGCTTTCTTT
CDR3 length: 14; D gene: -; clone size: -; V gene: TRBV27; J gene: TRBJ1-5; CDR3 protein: CASSFWGRNQPQHF; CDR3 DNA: TGTGCCAGCAGTTTTTGGGGGCGCAATCAGCCCCAGCATTTT
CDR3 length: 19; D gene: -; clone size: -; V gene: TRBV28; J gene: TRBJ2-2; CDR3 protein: CASSFQGQSLPPNTGELFF; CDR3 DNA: TGTGCCAGCAGTTTCCAGGGCCAGAGCCTCCCCCCGAACACCGGGGAGCTGTTTTTT
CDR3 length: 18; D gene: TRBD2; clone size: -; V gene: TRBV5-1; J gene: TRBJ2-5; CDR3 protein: CASSLATSGGPYQETQYF; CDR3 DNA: TGCGCCAGTAGCTTGGCGACTAGCGGGGGCCCCTACCAAGAGACCCAGTACTTC
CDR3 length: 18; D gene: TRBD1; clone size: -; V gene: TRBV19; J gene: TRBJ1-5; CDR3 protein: CASRTRGHELYSNQPQHF; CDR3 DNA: TGTGCCAGTAGGACCAGGGGGCACGAACTATATAGCAATCAGCCCCAGCATTTT
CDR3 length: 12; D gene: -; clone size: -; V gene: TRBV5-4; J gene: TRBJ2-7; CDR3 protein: CASGGFYNEQYF; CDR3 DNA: TGTGCCAGCGGAGGTTTCTACAACGAGCAGTACTTC
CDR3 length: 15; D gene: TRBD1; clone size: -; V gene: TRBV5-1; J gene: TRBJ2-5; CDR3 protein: CASSLAGTEKETQYF; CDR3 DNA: TGCGCCAGCAGCTTGGCCGGGACAGAAAAAGAGACCCAATACTTC
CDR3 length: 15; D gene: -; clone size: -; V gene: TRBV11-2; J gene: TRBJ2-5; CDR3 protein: CASSPGPMAQETQYF; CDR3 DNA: TGTGCCAGCAGCCCCGGACCGATGGCCCAAGAGACCCAGTACTTC
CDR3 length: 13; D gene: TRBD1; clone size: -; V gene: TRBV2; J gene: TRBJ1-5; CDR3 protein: CASSEQGGQPQHF; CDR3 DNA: TGTGCCAGCAGTGAACAGGGGGGACAGCCCCAGCATTTT
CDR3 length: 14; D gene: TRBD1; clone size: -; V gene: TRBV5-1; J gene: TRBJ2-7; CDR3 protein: CASSLDRGAYEQYF; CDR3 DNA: TGCGCCAGCAGCTTAGACAGGGGAGCCTACGAGCAGTACTTC
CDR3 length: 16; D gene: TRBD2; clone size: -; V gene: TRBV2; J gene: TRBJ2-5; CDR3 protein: CASTSPSGVLQETQYF; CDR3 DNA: TGTGCCAGCACATCTCCCAGCGGGGTGCTCCAAGAGACCCAGTACTTC
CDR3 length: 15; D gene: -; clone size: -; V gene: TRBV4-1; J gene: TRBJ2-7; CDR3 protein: CASSDEGGRGEEQYF; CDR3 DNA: TGCGCCAGCAGCGACGAAGGGGGCAGGGGGGAAGAGCAGTACTTC
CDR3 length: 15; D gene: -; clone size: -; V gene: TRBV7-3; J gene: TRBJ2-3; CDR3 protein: CASLKGGAGTDTQYF; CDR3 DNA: TGTGCCAGCCTTAAGGGCGGGGCGGGTACAGATACGCAGTATTTT
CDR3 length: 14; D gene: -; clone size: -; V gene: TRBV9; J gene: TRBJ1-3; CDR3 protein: CASSVAVSGNTIYF; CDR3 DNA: TGTGCCAGCAGCGTAGCCGTCTCTGGAAACACCATATATTTT
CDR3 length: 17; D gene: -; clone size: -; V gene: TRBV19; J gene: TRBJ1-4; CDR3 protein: CATTKGESPATNEKLFF; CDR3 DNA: TGTGCCACTACTAAGGGCGAGTCCCCTGCAACTAATGAAAAACTGTTTTTT
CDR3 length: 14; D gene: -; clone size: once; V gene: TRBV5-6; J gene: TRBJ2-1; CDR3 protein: CASSQRGVNNEQFF; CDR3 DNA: TGTGCCAGCAGCCAACGAGGAGTTAACAATGAGCAGTTCTTC
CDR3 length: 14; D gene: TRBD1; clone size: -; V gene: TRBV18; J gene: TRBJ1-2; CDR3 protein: CASSPLPQGEGYTF; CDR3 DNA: TGTGCCAGCTCACCACTCCCACAGGGGGAGGGCTACACCTTC
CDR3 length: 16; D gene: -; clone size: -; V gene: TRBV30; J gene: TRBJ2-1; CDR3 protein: CAWSVRGSLYYNEQFF; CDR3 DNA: TGTGCCTGGAGTGTACGGGGCTCCCTGTACTACAATGAGCAGTTCTTC
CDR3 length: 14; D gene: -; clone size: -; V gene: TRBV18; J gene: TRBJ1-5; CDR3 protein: CASSRSRIGQPQHF; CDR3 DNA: TGTGCCAGCTCACGCAGTAGGATAGGTCAGCCCCAGCATTTT
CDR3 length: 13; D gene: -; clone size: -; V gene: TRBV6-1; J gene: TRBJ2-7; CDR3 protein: CASCEVVTYEQYF; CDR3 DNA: TGTGCCAGCTGTGAGGTAGTTACCTACGAGCAGTACTTC
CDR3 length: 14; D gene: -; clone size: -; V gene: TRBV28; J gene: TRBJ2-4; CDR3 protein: CASSYFGGRNIQYF; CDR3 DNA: TGTGCCAGCAGCTACTTCGGGGGGCGAAACATTCAGTACTTC
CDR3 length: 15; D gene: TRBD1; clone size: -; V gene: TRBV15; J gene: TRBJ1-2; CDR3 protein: CATSGDREVYYGYTF; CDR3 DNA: TGTGCCACCAGCGGGGACAGGGAGGTGTACTATGGCTACACCTTC
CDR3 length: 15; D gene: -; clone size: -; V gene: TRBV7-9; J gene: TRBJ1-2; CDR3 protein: CASSIGGGGNYGYTF; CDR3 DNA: TGTGCCAGCAGCATCGGTGGGGGAGGTAACTATGGCTACACCTTC
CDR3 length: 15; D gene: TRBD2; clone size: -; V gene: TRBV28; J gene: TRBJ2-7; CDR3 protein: CASSLVGAGGYEQYF; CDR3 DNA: TGTGCCAGCAGTTTAGTTGGAGCGGGGGGGTACGAGCAGTACTTC
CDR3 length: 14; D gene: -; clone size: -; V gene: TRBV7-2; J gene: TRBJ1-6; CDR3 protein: CASSLDSINSPLHF; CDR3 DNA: TGTGCCAGCAGCTTAGACAGTATTAATTCACCCCTCCACTTT
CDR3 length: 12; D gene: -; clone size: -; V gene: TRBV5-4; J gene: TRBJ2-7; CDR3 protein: CASSLTINEQYF; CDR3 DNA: TGTGCCAGCAGCTTGACCATAAACGAGCAGTACTTC
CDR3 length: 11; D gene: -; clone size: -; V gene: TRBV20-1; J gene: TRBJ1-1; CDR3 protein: CSASRTGEAFF; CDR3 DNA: TGCAGTGCTAGCAGAACAGGTGAAGCTTTCTTT
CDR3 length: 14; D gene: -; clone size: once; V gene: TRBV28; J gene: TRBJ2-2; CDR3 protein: CASSPPENTGELFF; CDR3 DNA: TGTGCCAGCAGTCCACCGGAGAACACCGGGGAGCTGTTTTTT
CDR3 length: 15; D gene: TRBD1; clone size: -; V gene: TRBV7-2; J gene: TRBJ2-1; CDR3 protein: CASRAGTGVIYEQFF; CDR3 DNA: TGTGCCAGCAGGGCCGGGACAGGGGTAATCTATGAGCAGTTCTTC
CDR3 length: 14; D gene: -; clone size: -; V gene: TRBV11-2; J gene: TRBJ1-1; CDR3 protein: CASSFGVDNTEAFF; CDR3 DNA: TGTGCCAGCAGCTTTGGGGTAGACAACACTGAAGCTTTCTTT
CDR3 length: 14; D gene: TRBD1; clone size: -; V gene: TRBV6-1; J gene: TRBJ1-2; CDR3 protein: CASKEGQGNGGYTF; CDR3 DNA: TGTGCCAGCAAAGAGGGACAGGGGAATGGCGGCTACACCTTC
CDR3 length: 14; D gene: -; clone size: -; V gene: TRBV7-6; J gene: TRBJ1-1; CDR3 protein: CASSDIITDAEAFF; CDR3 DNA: TGTGCCAGCAGCGACATAATAACGGACGCTGAAGCTTTCTTT
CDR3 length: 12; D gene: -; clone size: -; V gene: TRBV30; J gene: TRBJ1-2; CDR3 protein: CASRDSSGGYTF; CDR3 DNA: TGTGCCTCCAGGGACTCTTCAGGTGGCTACACCTTC
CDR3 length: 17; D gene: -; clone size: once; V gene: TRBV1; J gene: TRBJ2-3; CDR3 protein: CTSSHLNRRVVADTQYF; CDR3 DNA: TGCACCAGCAGCCATCTGAACAGGAGGGTAGTCGCAGATACGCAGTATTTT
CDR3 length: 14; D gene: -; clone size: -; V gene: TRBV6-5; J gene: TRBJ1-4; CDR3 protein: CASTPHRGSEKLFF; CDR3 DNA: TGTGCCAGCACCCCACACCGGGGTTCTGAAAAACTGTTTTTT
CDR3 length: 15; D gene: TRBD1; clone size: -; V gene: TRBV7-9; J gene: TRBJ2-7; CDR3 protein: CASSPRGTEAYEQYF; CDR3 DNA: TGTGCCAGCAGCCCTAGGGGGACAGAGGCCTACGAGCAGTACTTC
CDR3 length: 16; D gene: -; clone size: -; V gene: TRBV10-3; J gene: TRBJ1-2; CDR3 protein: CAISESIIQGHYGYTF; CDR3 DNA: TGTGCCATCAGTGAGTCCATCATACAGGGCCACTATGGCTACACCTTC
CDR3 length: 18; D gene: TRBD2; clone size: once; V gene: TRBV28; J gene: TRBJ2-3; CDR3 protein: CASSFLASRGGSTDTQYF; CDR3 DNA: TGTGCCAGCAGTTTCCTAGCGTCGCGGGGGGGGAGCACAGATACGCAGTATTTT
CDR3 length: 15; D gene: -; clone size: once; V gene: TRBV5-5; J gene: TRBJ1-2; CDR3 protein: CASSVGQPANYGYTF; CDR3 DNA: TGTGCCAGCAGCGTAGGACAGCCAGCTAACTATGGCTACACCTTC
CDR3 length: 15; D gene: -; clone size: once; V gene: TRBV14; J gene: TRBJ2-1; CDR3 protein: CASSQDLSSYNEQFF; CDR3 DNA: TGTGCCAGCAGCCAAGATCTAAGCTCCTACAATGAGCAGTTCTTC
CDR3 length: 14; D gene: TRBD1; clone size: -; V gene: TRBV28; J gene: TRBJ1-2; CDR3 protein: CASSPGTGWYGYTF; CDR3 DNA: TGTGCCAGCAGTCCCGGGACAGGGTGGTATGGCTACACCTTC
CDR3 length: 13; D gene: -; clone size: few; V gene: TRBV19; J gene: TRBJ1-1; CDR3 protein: CASRGGALTEAFF; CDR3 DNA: TGTGCCAGTAGGGGAGGGGCCCTCACTGAAGCTTTCTTT
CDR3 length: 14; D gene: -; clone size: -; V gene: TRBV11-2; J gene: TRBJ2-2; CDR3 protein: CASSLEENTGELFF; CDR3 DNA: TGTGCCAGCAGCTTAGAAGAGAACACCGGGGAGCTGTTTTTT
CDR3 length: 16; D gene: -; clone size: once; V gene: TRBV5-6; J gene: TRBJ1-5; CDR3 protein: CASSLVHRASNQPQHF; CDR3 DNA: TGTGCCAGCAGCTTGGTTCACAGGGCTAGCAATCAGCCCCAGCATTTT
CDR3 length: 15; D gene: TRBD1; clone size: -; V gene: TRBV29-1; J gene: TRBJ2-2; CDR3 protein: CSVGRTGEGSGELFF; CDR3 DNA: TGCAGCGTGGGTCGGACAGGGGAGGGATCCGGGGAGCTGTTTTTT
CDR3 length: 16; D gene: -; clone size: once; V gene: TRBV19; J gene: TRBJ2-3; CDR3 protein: CASSITGGRNTDTQYF; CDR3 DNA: TGTGCCAGTAGTATAACCGGGGGTCGGAACACAGATACGCAGTATTTT
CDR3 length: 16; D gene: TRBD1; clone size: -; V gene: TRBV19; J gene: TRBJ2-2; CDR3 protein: CASSIGGGQVTGELFF; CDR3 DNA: TGTGCCAGTAGTATCGGTGGAGGACAGGTCACCGGGGAGCTGTTTTTT
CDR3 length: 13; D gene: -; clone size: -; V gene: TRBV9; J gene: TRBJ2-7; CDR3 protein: CASSARGSYEQYF; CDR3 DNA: TGTGCCAGCAGCGCGAGGGGGTCCTACGAGCAGTACTTC
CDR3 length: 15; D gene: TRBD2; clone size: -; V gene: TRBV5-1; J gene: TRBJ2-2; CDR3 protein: CASSLSGGDTGELFF; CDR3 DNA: TGCGCCAGCAGCTTGTCGGGGGGAGACACCGGGGAGCTGTTTTTT